This TCR beta chain was retrieved from a study of human T cells and chemical hapten exposure. This CDR3 contains 14 residues. Per germline, CDR1 MNHEY and CDR2 SVGAGI. V was pared by 2 bases and J by 3 bases, with 4 bases of the junction left unmatched. Study-wide results and limits: Compared to controls, expanded TCRs made significantly more large clusters of similar CDR3s.

Points on this clonotype: Its antigen is not known.

MiXCR, run by TCRdb on the RACE reads, gives a single entry per CDR3 protein. The data contain roughly 110,000 distinct CDR3 sequences, 9% to 15% of them singletons. The time point denotes: pre-sensitization, week 0. The sample's treatment: therapeutic diphenylcyclopropenone sensitization with weekly scalp DPC. The chain joins TRBV6-5 to TRBJ2-7, with 7 bases that match TRBD1. This receptor was obtained from a woman aged 50 to 60 with alopecia areata. Some clones in this sample may be carry-over from other donors' samples. The sequencing here drew on whole blood, taken in connection with sensitization to the hapten diphenylcyclopropenone (DPC). CDR3 residues: CASSYGQGVYEQYF. The CDR3 region has the DNA TGTGCCAGCAGTTACGGGCAGGGGGTCTACGAGCAGTACTTC.